This paragraph reports one TCR beta chain. The antigen this receptor binds is unknown. No base qualities exist here, and no much larger clone lies one base off it. The CDR3 regions of human TCRbeta chains were analyzed by immunosequencing. From the authors' description of their analysis: TCRs in the repertoires were compared against a reference library of SARS-CoV-2-specific TCRs that had been generated with the MIRA antigen-specificity platform. Breadth meant the fraction of unique TCRs that were SARS-CoV-2-associated, whereas depth meant the fraction of total T cells that were SARS-CoV-2-associated. Using the MIRA data, each spike-specific TCR was assigned both to the spike region to which the TCR was reactive and to a CD4 or CD8 class. Log10-transformed breadth and depth values were compared by one-way ANOVA with Sidak's multiple comparisons tests. Here the immuneACCESS table is served through TCRdb, limited to in-frame sequences with V and J called. Missing clones are a known gap in these copies; in checked studies unresolved V genes cover under half, and the rest lacks a known reason. V, J and clone size are those of that table, while D and trimming were read from the DNA. For this sample there are around 170,000 clones; about nine tenths appear just once. The ten largest clones represent approximately 0.97% of the sample.

These data belong to a study of T cell responses to AZD1222 COVID-19 vaccine (TCRdb year 2021). About the study as a whole: AZD1222 recipients with second doses at about 4 weeks or about 12 weeks were pooled, because spike-specific TCR depth and breadth did not differ between schedules. A total of 233 trial participants underwent TCR sequencing, of whom 200 to 220 had received two doses of AZD1222 and about 26 had received two doses of the MenACWY control vaccine. Trial participants were enrolled by age into 18-55, 56-69 and 70-plus year subgroups, with approximately 150, 30 and 60 TCR-sequenced participants respectively.

What this sample's time point label stands for: baseline before first vaccination. Vaccinee samples were obtained from the UK trials COV001 and COV002, which included a single-blind randomized controlled phase 2/3 trial of AZD1222 (ChAdOx1 nCoV-19) in healthy adults. Trial participant PBMC samples were collected at day 0 and day 28 after the second dose for TCRbeta chain sequencing. There are 14 amino acids in the CDR3, from cysteine to phenylalanine inclusive. The read is trimmed to its CDR3 DNA, 42 bases read in frame from base 1. According to the germline V gene, CDR1 reads ENHRY and CDR2 reads SYGVKD. The V and J ends are trimmed by 6 bases and 3 bases, leaving 14 bases between them. General study outcomes and caveats: A significant rise in spike-specific TCR breadth and depth was observed after two AZD1222 doses relative to day 0 and relative to MenACWY recipients. The whole spike protein was spanned by vaccine-associated CD4 TCRs, and dominant responses were seen in regions 160-218 and 743-854. Because no samples from the day 14 peak response were available, repertoires could be characterized only after the peak T cell response. In the small 56-69-year group, the increase in depth fell short of significance, most likely because of low power. Reportedly, almost half of the unique spike-specific TCRs recognized epitopes lying outside the regions that are mutated in the B.1.351 and B.1.1.7 variants. Conclusions about previously exposed vaccinees are limited because only six or seven AZD1222 recipients were SARS-CoV-2 seropositive at baseline. Most participants were white British and females outnumbered males, and the authors suggested that clonal diversity may have been underestimated.

The clonotype comes from an adult in good health. The rearrangement joined TRBV10-3 to TRBJ1-1, with no D gene named confidently. This material consisted of peripheral blood, taken on day 0 of AZD1222 vaccination. CDR3 protein: CAIRGSKSDTEAFF. The DNA reads as follows: TGTGCCATCAGGGGGAGCAAGTCGGACACTGAAGCTTTCTTT.